This entry features one T cell receptor beta chain sequence. TCRdb reanalysed the PCR reads using MiXCR and keeps one entry per CDR3 protein. The sample shows about 330,000 distinct CDR3 sequences, roughly a quarter of them seen only once. This entry comes from a study of molecular identifiers for immune sequencing clone quantification. The length of the CDR3 is 16 residues. Trimming took off 3 bases at V and 3 bases at J, with 15 bases between the two ends. Sequenced: naive CD8+ T cells from blood, with Jurkat cell RNA spiked in. Described subset: FACS-sorted CD8+CD4-CCR7+CD45RA+ naive T cells. This receptor was taken from a human donor in good health. Some libraries in this study had Jurkat cell RNA spiked in. This chain joins TRBV12-3 or TRBV12-4 and TRBJ2-1, with a possible D match to TRBD1 (6 bases). The CDR3, as DNA: TGTGCCAGCAGTTTTTTGGGACAACTTGACTACAATGAGCAGTTCTTC. The encoded protein is CASSFLGQLDYNEQFF.